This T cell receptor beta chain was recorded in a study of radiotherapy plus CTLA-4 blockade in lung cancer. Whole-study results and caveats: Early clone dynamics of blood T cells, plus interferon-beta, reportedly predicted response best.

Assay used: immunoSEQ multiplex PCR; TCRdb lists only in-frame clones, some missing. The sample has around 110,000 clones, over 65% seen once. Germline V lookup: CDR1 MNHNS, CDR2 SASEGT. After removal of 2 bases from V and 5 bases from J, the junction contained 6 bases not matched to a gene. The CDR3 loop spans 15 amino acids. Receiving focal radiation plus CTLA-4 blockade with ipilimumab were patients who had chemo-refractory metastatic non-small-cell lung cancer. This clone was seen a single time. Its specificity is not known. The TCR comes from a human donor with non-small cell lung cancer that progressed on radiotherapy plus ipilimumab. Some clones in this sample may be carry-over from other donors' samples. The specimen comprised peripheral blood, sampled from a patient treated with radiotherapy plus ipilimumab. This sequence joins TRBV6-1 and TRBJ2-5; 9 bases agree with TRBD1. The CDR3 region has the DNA TGTGCCAGCAGTGAACCGGGACAGGGTCTGGAGACCCAGTACTTC. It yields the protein CASSEPGQGLETQYF.